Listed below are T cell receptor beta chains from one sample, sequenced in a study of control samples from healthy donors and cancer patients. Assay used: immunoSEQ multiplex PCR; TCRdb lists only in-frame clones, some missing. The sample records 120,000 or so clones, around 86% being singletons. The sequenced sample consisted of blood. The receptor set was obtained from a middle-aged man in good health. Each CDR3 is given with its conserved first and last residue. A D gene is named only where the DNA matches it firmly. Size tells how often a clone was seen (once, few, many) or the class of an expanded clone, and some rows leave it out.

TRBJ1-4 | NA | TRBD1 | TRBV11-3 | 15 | CASSSQGGTNEKLFF | TGTGCCAGCAGCTCTCAGGGGGGAACTAATGAAAAACTGTTTTTT
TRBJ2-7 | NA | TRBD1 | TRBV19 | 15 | CASSSRDRVFYEQYF | TGTGCCAGTAGTAGCCGGGACAGGGTGTTCTACGAGCAGTACTTC
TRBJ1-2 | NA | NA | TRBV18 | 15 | CASSPQRAGRAGYTF | TGTGCCAGCTCACCACAAAGGGCGGGAAGGGCTGGCTACACCTTC
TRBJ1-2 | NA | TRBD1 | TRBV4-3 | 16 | CASSQDGTGGGGGYTF | TGCGCCAGCAGCCAAGACGGGACAGGGGGCGGCGGTGGCTACACCTTC
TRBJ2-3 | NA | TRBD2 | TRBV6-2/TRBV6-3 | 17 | CASSHEFGGAYTDTQYF | TGTGCCAGCAGTCACGAATTCGGGGGGGCCTACACAGATACGCAGTATTTT
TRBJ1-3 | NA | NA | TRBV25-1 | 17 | CASSEWDTGRSGNTIYF | TGTGCCAGCAGTGAATGGGATACAGGGCGCTCTGGAAACACCATATATTTT
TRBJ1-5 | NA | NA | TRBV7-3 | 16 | CASSYNGRDSNQPQHF | TGTGCCAGCAGCTATAACGGTCGGGATAGCAATCAGCCCCAGCATTTT
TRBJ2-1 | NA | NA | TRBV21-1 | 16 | CASSPRGVPPYNEQFF | TGTGCCAGCAGCCCCCGGGGCGTCCCGCCCTACAATGAGCAGTTCTTC
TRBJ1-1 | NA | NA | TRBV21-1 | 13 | CASRLRRDTEAFF | TGTGCCAGCAGATTGCGACGGGACACTGAAGCTTTCTTT
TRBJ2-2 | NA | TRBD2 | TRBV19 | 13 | CAIGGGAGGELFF | TGTGCCATCGGCGGGGGGGCCGGCGGGGAGCTGTTTTTT
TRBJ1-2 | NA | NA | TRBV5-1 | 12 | CASRQDSQGYTF | TGCGCCAGCAGACAGGACAGTCAGGGCTACACCTTC
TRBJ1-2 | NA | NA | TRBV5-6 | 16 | CASSLIGGATRYGYTF | TGTGCCAGCAGCCTTATTGGGGGGGCTACGCGCTATGGCTACACCTTC
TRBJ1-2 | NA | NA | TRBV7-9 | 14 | CASSFHSRGYGYTF | TGTGCCAGCAGCTTCCACTCTAGGGGCTATGGCTACACCTTC
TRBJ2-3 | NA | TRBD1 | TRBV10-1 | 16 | CASSENRGSRADTQYF | TGCGCCAGCAGTGAGAACAGGGGGAGTAGGGCAGATACGCAGTATTTT
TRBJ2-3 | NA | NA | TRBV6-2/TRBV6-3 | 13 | CASSYHGLGTQYF | TGTGCCAGCAGTTACCACGGGTTGGGTACGCAGTATTTT
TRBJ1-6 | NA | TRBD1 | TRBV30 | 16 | CAWSVLGDRANSPLHF | TGTGCCTGGAGTGTACTGGGGGACAGGGCCAATTCACCCCTCCACTTT
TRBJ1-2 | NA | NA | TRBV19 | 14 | CASSPVGMGYGYTF | TGTGCCAGTAGCCCTGTGGGTATGGGCTATGGCTACACCTTC
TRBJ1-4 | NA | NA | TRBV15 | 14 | CATSLRDDNEKLFF | TGTGCCACCAGCTTGCGGGACGATAATGAAAAACTGTTTTTT
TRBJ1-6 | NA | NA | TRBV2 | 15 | CASTEQGRVNSPLHF | TGTGCCAGCACCGAGCAGGGGCGGGTGAATTCACCCCTCCACTTT
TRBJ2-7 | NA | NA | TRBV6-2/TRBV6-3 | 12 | CASSLASYEQYF | TGTGCCAGCAGTTTAGCCTCCTACGAGCAGTACTTC
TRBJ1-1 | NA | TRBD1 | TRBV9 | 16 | CASSGGQGATNTEAFF | TGTGCCAGCAGCGGGGGACAGGGGGCTACGAACACTGAAGCTTTCTTT
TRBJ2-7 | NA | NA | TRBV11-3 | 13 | CASSSRLSYEQYF | TGTGCCAGCAGCTCGAGGCTCTCCTACGAGCAGTACTTC
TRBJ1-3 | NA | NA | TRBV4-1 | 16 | CASSQDRQVSGNTIYF | TGCGCCAGCAGCCAAGATCGCCAGGTCTCTGGAAACACCATATATTTT
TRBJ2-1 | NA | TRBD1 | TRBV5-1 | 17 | CASRDRVGTGLYNEQFF | TGCGCCAGCAGAGACCGTGTCGGGACAGGACTCTACAATGAGCAGTTCTTC
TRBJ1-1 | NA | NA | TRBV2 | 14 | CASRPPDGNTEAFF | TGTGCCAGCAGACCTCCTGACGGAAACACTGAAGCTTTCTTT
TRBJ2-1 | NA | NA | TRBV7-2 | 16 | CASSLYLGASYNEQFF | TGTGCCAGCAGCTTATATCTGGGGGCCTCCTACAATGAGCAGTTCTTC
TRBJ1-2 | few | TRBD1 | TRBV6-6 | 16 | CASSYSTGGANYGYTF | TGTGCCAGCAGTTACTCTACAGGGGGAGCTAACTATGGCTACACCTTC
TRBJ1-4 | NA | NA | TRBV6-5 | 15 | CASSYSQGTHEKLFF | TGTGCCAGCAGTTACTCGCAGGGGACCCATGAAAAACTGTTTTTT
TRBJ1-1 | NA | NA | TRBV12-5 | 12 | CASGQGGTEAFF | TGTGCTAGTGGACAGGGAGGGACTGAAGCTTTCTTT
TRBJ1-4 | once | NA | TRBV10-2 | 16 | CASSERGTREGKRLFF | TGCGCCAGCAGTGAGAGGGGGACGCGGGAGGGGAAAAGGCTGTTTTTT
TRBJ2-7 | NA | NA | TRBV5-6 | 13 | CASSLGLPVEQYF | TGTGCCAGCAGCTTGGGGCTGCCGGTCGAGCAGTACTTC
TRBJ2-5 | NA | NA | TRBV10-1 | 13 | CASSSGLGETQYF | TGCGCCAGCAGCTCCGGTTTGGGGGAGACCCAGTACTTC
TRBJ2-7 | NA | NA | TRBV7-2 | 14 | CASSPRAIVSEQYF | TGTGCCAGCAGCCCGCGGGCGATTGTCTCCGAGCAGTACTTC